These T cell receptor beta chains were read from a single sample in a study of cytomegalovirus exposure and HLA in healthy donors. The method was immunoSEQ multiplex PCR; TCRdb's version includes in-frame clones alone and lacks a portion of them. Among about 100,000 clones listed, under 80% were seen once. Material: PBMCs. The receptor set was obtained from a woman younger than 30 in good health and CMV-seropositive. Each CDR3 is given with its conserved first and last residue. The D gene is left open where the match is weak. A row's size may be missing; if present it is once, few, many or a size class.

J gene,D gene,clone size,V gene,CDR3 protein,CDR3 DNA
TRBJ2-7,.,.,TRBV28,CASSAHRAPRDEQYF,TGTGCCAGCAGTGCCCACAGGGCCCCTAGGGACGAGCAGTACTTC
TRBJ2-5,TRBD1,.,TRBV6-5,CASNPTGGETQYF,TGTGCCAGCAACCCGACAGGGGGAGAGACCCAGTACTTC
TRBJ1-1,TRBD1,.,TRBV5-1,CASSLSGGDTEAFF,TGCGCCAGCAGCTTGTCAGGGGGCGACACTGAAGCTTTCTTT
TRBJ2-5,TRBD1,.,TRBV5-1,CASRLDRGTQYF,TGCGCCAGCAGGCTAGACAGGGGGACCCAGTACTTC
TRBJ1-1,.,.,TRBV5-6,CASSLNLEAFF,TGTGCCAGCAGCTTGAATCTTGAAGCTTTCTTT
TRBJ2-3,TRBD2,.,TRBV30,CARTQREQDTQYF,TGTGCCCGGACCCAGCGGGAGCAGGATACGCAGTATTTT
TRBJ2-7,TRBD2,.,TRBV10-3,CAISPGLAGGVVSGHEQYF,TGTGCCATCAGTCCGGGACTAGCGGGAGGTGTCGTGAGCGGGCACGAGCAGTACTTC
TRBJ1-3,TRBD1,.,TRBV7-2,CASSPGDRTAGNTIYF,TGTGCCAGCAGCCCGGGGGACAGGACGGCCGGAAACACCATATATTTT
TRBJ2-3,.,.,TRBV10-3,CAISEGDSSPDTQYF,TGTGCCATCAGTGAGGGGGACTCCAGCCCAGATACGCAGTATTTT
TRBJ2-1,TRBD2,.,TRBV7-2,CASSLAPGLASLDEQFF,TGTGCCAGCAGCTTAGCCCCGGGACTAGCTTCCCTAGATGAGCAGTTCTTC
TRBJ2-2,.,once,TRBV7-3,CASSFRGGTGELFF,TGTGCCAGCAGCTTCAGGGGCGGTACCGGGGAGCTGTTTTTT
TRBJ1-2,.,.,TRBV4-3,CASSQDRGAVGYTF,TGCGCCAGCAGCCAAGATCGGGGGGCAGTAGGCTACACCTTC
TRBJ1-1,.,medium-sized,TRBV11-2,CASSLAAGIAEAFF,TGTGCCAGCAGCTTAGCTGCAGGAATCGCTGAAGCTTTCTTT
TRBJ2-5,TRBD2,once,TRBV29-1,CSVERGRRETQYF,TGCAGCGTTGAACGCGGGAGAAGGGAGACCCAGTACTTC
TRBJ1-5,.,.,TRBV6-5,CASSTTPDKYQPQHF,TGTGCCAGCAGTACTACCCCGGACAAATATCAGCCCCAGCATTTT